This TCR beta chain was recovered during a study of blood T cell repertoires in COVID-19. As for the study in general: Collection of acute and convalescent COVID-19 samples took place in the United States, Italy and Spain. The cDNA or gDNA used as material had been derived from T cells, B-cell-depleted T cells, or PBMCs.

Per the germline V gene, CDR1 is KGHDR and CDR2 is SFDVKD. The V gene end was trimmed by 4 bases and the J gene end by 5 bases; junction bases not matched to a gene: 6. This CDR3 has 15 amino acids. Participant age was about 18 to 89 years, and participants resided in about two dozen US areas. Per the study methods: Counts of nucleated cells, estimated from reference gene primer amplification, were obtained. This table comes from immunoSEQ multiplex PCR, and its TCRdb copy is limited to in-frame clones, with some not included. V, J and clone size are those of that table, while D and trimming were read from the DNA. The sample shows around 330,000 clones, about 91% of them seen only once.

The rearrangement uses TRBV24-1 and TRBJ2-7; the match to TRBD1 covers 11 bases. The specimen was PBMCs or T cells enriched from blood (not recorded which). This receptor was identified in a woman between 18 and 30 years old who had recovered from COVID-19. The CDR3 DNA sequence: TGTGCCACCAGTGACCGGGACAGGGGGTTCAACGAGCAGTACTTC. Translating gives CATSDRDRGFNEQYF.